This TCR beta chain appears in the sequencing data of a study of T cells in Graves' hyperthyroidism and ophthalmopathy. A remark on this clonotype: Its antigen is not known. This clone may be a read error of a much larger clone one base away.

Study findings and constraints: Stable hyperthyroidism was told apart from ophthalmopathy by a model built on 13 V-J features.

The source material, RNA transcripts, was used to amplify TCR beta CDR3 regions. A first-round RT-PCR of the TCR CDR3 used the HTBI primer set. Each CDR3 protein is one row after TCRdb ran MiXCR on the multiplex PCR reads. The sample includes roughly 400,000 distinct CDR3 sequences, 25% of them seen just once. Germline CDR1 and CDR2: MNHEY and SMNVEV (reference sequence). V shed 5 bases and J shed 3 bases, with 14 bases lying between them. The CDR3 spans 14 residues. Over 18 months, lack of ophthalmopathy progression marked Graves' hyperthyroidism as stable. Exclusion criteria comprised uncontrolled infection, other autoimmune disease, pregnancy or lactation. The diagnostic basis comprised clinical symptoms, serum thyroxine and TRAb, thyroid ultrasound and orbital computed tomography.

This sequence originates from a man in his forties or fifties with Graves' hyperthyroidism. Sequenced input: blood. This chain connects TRBV27 to TRBJ2-7; TRBD1 or TRBD2 may be the D gene (6 bases each). The DNA of the CDR3 is TGTGCCAGCAGTATGGCGGAGGGGGTCTACGAGCAGTACTTC. Amino acids: CASSMAEGVYEQYF.